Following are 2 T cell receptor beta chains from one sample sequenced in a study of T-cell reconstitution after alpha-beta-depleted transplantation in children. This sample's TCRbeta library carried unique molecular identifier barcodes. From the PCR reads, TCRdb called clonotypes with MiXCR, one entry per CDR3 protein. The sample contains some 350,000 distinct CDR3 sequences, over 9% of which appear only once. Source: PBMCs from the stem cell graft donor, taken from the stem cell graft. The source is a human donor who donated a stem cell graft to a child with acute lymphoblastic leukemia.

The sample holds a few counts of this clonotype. CDR3 nucleotides: TGTGCCAGCAGTTTGCGACTAGCGGGTCTCACAGATACGCAGTATTTT. The encoded protein is CASSLRLAGLTDTQYF. The chain joins TRBV28 to TRBJ2-3, with 10 bases lining up with TRBD2. Per the germline V gene, CDR1 is MDHEN and CDR2 is SYDVKM. V trimming: 3 bases; J trimming: 2 bases; junction bases outside the gene matches: 5. This CDR3 is built from 16 residues. The full variable domain, its missing parts supplied by reference TRBV28 and TRBJ2-3, is DVKVTQSSRYLVKRTGEKVFLECVQDMDHENMFWYRQDPGLGLRLIYFSYDVKMKEKGDIPEGYSVSREKKERFSLILESASTNQTSMYLCASSLRLAGLTDTQYFGPGTRLTVL.

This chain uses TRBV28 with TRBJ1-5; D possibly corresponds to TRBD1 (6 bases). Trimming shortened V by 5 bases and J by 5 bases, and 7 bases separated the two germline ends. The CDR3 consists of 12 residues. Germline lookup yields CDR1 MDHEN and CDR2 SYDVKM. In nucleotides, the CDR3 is TGTGCCAGCAGTAGGGGGTATCAGCCCCAGCATTTT. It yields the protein CASSRGYQPQHF.